This TCR beta chain derives from a study of OX40 agonist ivuxolimab in advanced cancers. Notes on the study in general: Dosing at 0.1 to 3.0 mg/kg was accompanied by clonal expansion of CD4+ and CD8+ blood T cells by week 6.

Measured with immunoSEQ multiplex PCR; TCRdb has only the in-frame clones, and not every one. Of roughly 56,000 clones in the sample, 79% are singletons; the top ten hold roughly 1.2%. The CDR3 runs to 18 residues. The ends were cut back, 4 bases at V and 0 bases at J, with 16 bases in the middle. Germline values: CDR1 SGHTA, CDR2 FQGTGA. For this clone: The antigen is not known.

The clonotype was recovered from an adult with an advanced solid tumor such as melanoma, head and neck, liver or kidney cancer. This specimen was CD4+ or CD8+ T cells sorted from blood, taken in a trial of the OX40 agonist ivuxolimab. This chain uses TRBV7-3 with TRBJ2-6; weak D call: TRBD1 (6 bases). This CDR3 is CASSWGTGSISGANVLTF. The CDR3 DNA reads as TGTGCCAGCAGCTGGGGAACAGGGAGTATCTCTGGGGCCAACGTCCTGACTTTC. The complete variable domain, with remaining parts taken from reference TRBV7-3 and TRBJ2-6, reads GAGVSQTPSNKVTEKGKYVELRCDPISGHTALYWYRQSLGQGPEFLIYFQGTGAADDSGLPNDRFFAVRPEGSVSTLKIQRTERGDSAVYLCASSWGTGSISGANVLTFGAGSRLTVL.